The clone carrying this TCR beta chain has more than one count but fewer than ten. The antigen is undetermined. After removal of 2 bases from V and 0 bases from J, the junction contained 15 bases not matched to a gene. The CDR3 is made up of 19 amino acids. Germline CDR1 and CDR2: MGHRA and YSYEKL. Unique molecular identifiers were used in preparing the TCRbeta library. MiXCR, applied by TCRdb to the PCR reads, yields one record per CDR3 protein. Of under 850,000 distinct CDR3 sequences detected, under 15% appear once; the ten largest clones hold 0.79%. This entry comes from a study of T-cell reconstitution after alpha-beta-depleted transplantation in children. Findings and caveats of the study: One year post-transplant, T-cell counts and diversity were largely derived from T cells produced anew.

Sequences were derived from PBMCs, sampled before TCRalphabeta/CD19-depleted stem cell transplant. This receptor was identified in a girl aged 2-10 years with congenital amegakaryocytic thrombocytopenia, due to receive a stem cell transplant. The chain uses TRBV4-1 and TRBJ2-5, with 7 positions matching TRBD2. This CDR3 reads CASSQTSVKGPGYQETQYF. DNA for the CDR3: TGCGCCAGCAGCCAAACTAGCGTGAAAGGTCCTGGGTACCAAGAGACCCAGTACTTC.